One and the same sample provided the 9 T cell receptor beta chains below, sequenced in a study of Ad26.COV2.S vaccination and SARS-CoV-2 variants. Treatment: approximately 18 received Ad26.COV2.S at low or high dose, single or two shots; about 5 received placebo; per-sample allocation not given. Samples came from day 63 after the first vaccine or placebo injection. The data were produced by immunoSEQ multiplex PCR, yet TCRdb's version contains in-frame clones alone and is incomplete. The sample has 250,000 or so clones, around 88% seen once. The sample in question was peripheral blood, obtained in a trial of Ad26.COV2.S vaccine versus placebo. These receptors were collected from a person aged 18-65 years who received the Ad26.COV2.S COVID-19 vaccine or a placebo.

V usage is TRBV24-1 and J usage is TRBJ2-2; perhaps TRBD2 as D (5 bases). The germline V gene has CDR1 KGHDR and CDR2 SFDVKD. V was trimmed by 3 bases and J by 6 bases, leaving 7 bases between them. CDR3 length: 13 amino acids. The CDR3 nucleotides are TGTGCCACCAGTGATGAGGGTGCCGGGGAGCTGTTTTTT. Translated: CATSDEGAGELFF.

This chain links TRBV5-6 with TRBJ1-2; the D gene is possibly TRBD1 (6 bases). Germline values: CDR1 SGHDT, CDR2 YYEEEE. Trimming left V 0 bases short and J 2 bases short, with 11 bases between. CDR3 length equals 15 residues. CDR3 nucleotides: TGTGCCAGCAGCTTGGGATCACAGGGAAACTATGGCTACACCTTC. Its translation is CASSLGSQGNYGYTF.

This clone was observed once. CDR3 loop: CSPGGSRNQPQHF. CDR3 DNA sequence: TGCAGCCCGGGAGGGTCGCGCAATCAGCCCCAGCATTTT. The chain uses TRBV29-1 and TRBJ1-5; D gene unclear. The CDR3 contains 13 residues. Germline V CDR1 and CDR2: SQVTM, ANQGSEA. V dropped 8 bases and J dropped 2 bases, with 13 bases sitting between them.

The chain employs TRBV4-1 and TRBJ1-1, with 7 bases identical to TRBD1. Unmatched junction bases numbered 8, after V lost 0 bases and J lost 1 base. The CDR3 is made up of 17 amino acids. The V gene's germline CDR1 is MGHRA and CDR2 YSYEKL. Here the CDR3 DNA reads TGCGCCAGCAGCCAAGAACCCCCACAGGGGCGGAACACTGAAGCTTTCTTT. Protein sequence: CASSQEPPQGRNTEAFF.

The rearrangement uses TRBV4-2 and TRBJ2-7; 7 bases are a match to TRBD1. This CDR3 has 15 residues. With V trimmed by 3 bases and J by 7 bases, 12 bases remained unmatched. Germline assignment: CDR1 LGHNA and CDR2 YNFKEQ. Written as DNA, the CDR3 is TGTGCCAGCAGCCAGACCGGGACAGCACTTAATGAGCAGTACTTC. Translating it yields CASSQTGTALNEQYF.

The V call is TRBV7-9, the J call TRBJ1-1; 7 bases map to TRBD1. Losses at the gene ends were 0 bases for V and 4 bases for J; bases not matched to a gene: 5. This CDR3 contains 15 residues. Germline assignment: CDR1 SEHNR and CDR2 FQNEAQ (reference sequence). This chain's CDR3 is CASSLAEQGSTEAFF. The CDR3 bases are TGTGCCAGCAGCTTAGCTGAACAGGGGAGCACTGAAGCTTTCTTT.

This chain connects TRBV10-3 to TRBJ1-1; D might be TRBD1 (5 bases). The CDR3 loop spans 12 amino acids. Per germline, CDR1 ENHRY and CDR2 SYGVKD. V lost 6 bases, J lost 4 bases, and 9 bases lay in between. CDR3 protein: CAISRDATEAFF. CDR3 DNA sequence: TGTGCCATCAGCAGGGACGCCACTGAAGCTTTCTTT.

V and J are TRBV3-1 (or the pseudogene TRBV3-2) and TRBJ2-1; D might be TRBD2 (5 bases). The germline V gene has CDR1 LGHDT and CDR2 YNNKEL (reference sequence). This CDR3 is built from 14 residues. The V end was cut by 8 bases, the J end by 4 bases, with 15 bases between. Here the CDR3 reads CASVLSGPYNEQFF. CDR3 in DNA: TGTGCCAGCGTCCTGAGCGGCCCTTACAATGAGCAGTTCTTC.

J is TRBJ2-3 and V is TRBV9; TRBD2 aligns across 7 bases. Germline V gene sequence: CDR1 SGDLS, CDR2 YYNGEE. V shed 6 bases, J shed 3 bases, and the junction held 19 bases outside the gene matches. The CDR3 spans 18 residues. CDR3 nucleotide sequence: TGTGCCAGCACCCCTGGGGCGGGAGTGGTTCTGGGTACAGATACGCAGTATTTT. This gives the protein CASTPGAGVVLGTDTQYF.